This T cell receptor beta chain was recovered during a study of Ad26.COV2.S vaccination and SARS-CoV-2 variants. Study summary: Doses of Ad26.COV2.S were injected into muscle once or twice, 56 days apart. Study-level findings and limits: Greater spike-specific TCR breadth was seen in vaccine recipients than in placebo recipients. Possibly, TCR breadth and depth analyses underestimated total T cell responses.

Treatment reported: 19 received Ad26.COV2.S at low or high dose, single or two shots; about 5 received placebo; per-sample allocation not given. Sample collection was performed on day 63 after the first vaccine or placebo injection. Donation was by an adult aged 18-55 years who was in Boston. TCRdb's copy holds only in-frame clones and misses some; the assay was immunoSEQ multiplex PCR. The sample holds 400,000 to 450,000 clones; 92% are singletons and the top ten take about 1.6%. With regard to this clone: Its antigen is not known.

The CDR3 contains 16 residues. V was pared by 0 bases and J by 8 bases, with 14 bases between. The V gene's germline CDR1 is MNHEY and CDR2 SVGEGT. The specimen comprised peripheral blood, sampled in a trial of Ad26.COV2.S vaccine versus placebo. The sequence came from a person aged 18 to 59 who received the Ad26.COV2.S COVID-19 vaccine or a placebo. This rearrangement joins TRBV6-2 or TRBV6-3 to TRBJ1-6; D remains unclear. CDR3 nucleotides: TGTGCCAGCAGTTACTCGATTCGGGTTGTGGATTCACCCCTCCACTTT. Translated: CASSYSIRVVDSPLHF.